These 13 T cell receptor beta chains came from one sample sequenced in a study of Graves' ophthalmopathy and Graves' hyperthyroidism. Using RNA transcripts, the TCR beta CDR3 regions were amplified. The workflow started with a first-round RT-PCR run with HTBI primers and then moved on to a second-round multiplex PCR. TCRdb re-analysed the multiplex PCR reads in MiXCR, keeping a single row per CDR3 protein. The sample has some 210,000 distinct CDR3 sequences; under 30% are singletons. Sequenced: peripheral blood. Every receptor here comes from a man over 45 with Graves' ophthalmopathy.

This clonotype has a count of ten or more. The rearrangement uses TRBV28 and TRBJ1-3, with D uncertain. CDR1 and CDR2 from the germline V gene are MDHEN and SYDVKM. This CDR3 has 16 residues. Between the trimmed V and J ends, which lost 0 bases and 0 bases, there was a span of 9 bases. DNA for the CDR3: TGTGCCAGCAGTTTATGGGGAGTGTCCTCTGGAAACACCATATATTTT. As protein: CASSLWGVSSGNTIYF.

The rearrangement uses TRBV6-2 or TRBV6-3 and TRBJ1-2; tentatively, D is TRBD1 (6 bases). In germline, CDR1 is MNHEY, CDR2 SVGEGT. This CDR3 region has 14 residues. Trimming removed 8 bases at V and 4 bases at J, with 17 bases between. The CDR3 protein is CASLKTGAVYGYTF. DNA for the CDR3: TGTGCCAGCTTGAAGACGGGGGCCGTCTATGGCTACACCTTC.

Ten or more counts support this clonotype. This sequence joins TRBV11-2 and TRBJ1-6; possible D gene TRBD1, 6 bases. The CDR3 runs to 15 residues. Germline V gene lookup returns CDR1 SGHAT and CDR2 FQNNGV. V lost 2 bases and J lost 3, with 8 bases in between. The chain's CDR3 is CASSLLGGYNSPLHF. CDR3 nucleotide sequence: TGTGCCAGCAGCTTATTAGGGGGCTATAATTCACCCCTCCACTTT.

This clonotype was seen ten or more times. V gene TRBV11-2 combines with J gene TRBJ2-7; D ambiguous. The CDR3 totals 13 residues. Trimming cost V 4 bases and J 0 bases, with 7 bases left between them. Per the germline V gene, CDR1 is SGHAT and CDR2 is FQNNGV. The CDR3, as DNA: TGTGCCAGCAGCTCTCCAGCCTCCTACGAGCAGTACTTC. Translating it yields CASSSPASYEQYF.

This clonotype was observed at least ten times. The genes are TRBV11-2 and TRBJ2-4; D perhaps matches TRBD2 (7 bases). V lost 5 bases, J lost 8 bases, and 16 bases lay in between. Looked up from germline, CDR1 is SGHAT and CDR2 is FQNNGV. The CDR3 length is 14 residues. The CDR3 region has the DNA TGTGCCAGCAGCCCTGAGGGGGAGGGGTACATTCAGTACTTC. This gives the protein CASSPEGEGYIQYF.

This clonotype was detected many times. This chain connects TRBV19 to TRBJ1-1; D remains unclear. The CDR3 has 12 residues. Germline CDR1 reads LNHDA; CDR2 reads SQIVND (reference sequence). The V gene lost 9 bases and the J gene lost 8 bases, with 16 bases spanning the gap. This CDR3 is CASRRRGMEAFF. As DNA, the CDR3 is TGTGCCAGCCGCCGGCGGGGAATGGAAGCTTTCTTT.

In its sample, this clonotype was seen many times. This chain connects TRBV12-3 or TRBV12-4 to TRBJ2-3; D unresolved. The CDR3 runs 11 residues. Trimming removed 6 bases from V and 4 bases from J, with 5 bases in between. The CDR3, as DNA: TGTGCCAGCAGCTTATCAGATACGCAGTATTTT. Protein product: CASSLSDTQYF.

This sequence joins TRBV6-1 and TRBJ1-5, with a possible D match to TRBD1 (6 bases). CDR1 and CDR2 from the germline V gene are MNHNS and SASEGT. The V end lost 4 bases, the J end lost 3 bases, and 19 bases lay between the germline ends. The CDR3 spans 17 residues. The CDR3 DNA follows: TGTGCCAGCAGTGCCCCAACAGGGAGCGGCCACAATCAGCCCCAGCATTTT. Its protein product is CASSAPTGSGHNQPQHF.

This clonotype has ten or more counts. CDR3 DNA: TGCGCCAGCAGCTTGGACGCAGGGGACACCGGGGAGCTGTTTTTT. This translates into CASSLDAGDTGELFF. V and J are TRBV5-1 and TRBJ2-2, with a tentative D call TRBD1 (6 bases). V dropped 0 bases and J dropped 3 bases, with 9 bases sitting between them. The CDR3 is made up of 15 amino acids. Germline V CDR1 and CDR2: SGHRS, YFSETQ.

The table lists this clonotype with many counts. V is TRBV20-1 and J is TRBJ2-7; either TRBD1 or TRBD2 may fit D (6 bases each). CDR1 and CDR2 from the germline V gene are DFQATT and SNEGSKA (reference sequence). V shed 7 bases and J shed 6 bases, with 19 bases lying between them. This CDR3 is built from 13 residues. CDR3 sequence (DNA): TGCAGTGGAAGGAGGGGGACTGGCAGCGAGCAGTACTTC. Translated, it gives CSGRRGTGSEQYF.

This clonotype was found many times. V is TRBV27 and J is TRBJ2-7; D is ambiguous. V gave up 4 bases and J gave up 3 bases, with 13 bases separating them. From germline, CDR1 is MNHEY and CDR2 SMNVEV (reference sequence). This CDR3 comprises 14 residues. The DNA of the CDR3 is TGTGCCAGCAGTTATGGCGCCTCGGGCTACGAGCAGTACTTC. This translates into CASSYGASGYEQYF.

This clonotype was recorded many times. The chain links TRBV6-5 to TRBJ1-1, with 10 bases matching TRBD1. The CDR3 has 15 amino acids. CDR1 and CDR2 from the germline V gene are MNHEY and SVGAGI. J was trimmed by 0 bases and V by 6 bases; bases with no gene match: 4. The CDR3 region is CASRTGGSVNTEAFF. CDR3 in DNA: TGTGCCAGCAGGACAGGGGGCTCTGTGAACACTGAAGCTTTCTTT.

In its sample, this clonotype was seen many times. The chain has TRBV7-2 and TRBJ1-2, with 7 bases aligning to TRBD1. The J segment lost 8 bases and the V segment lost 0 bases, leaving 9 bases of the junction unmatched. This CDR3 has 15 amino acids. The germline CDR1 and CDR2 sequences are SGHTA and FQGNSA. The DNA of the CDR3 is TGTGCCAGCAGCTTAGCGCGGACAGGAGAAGGAGGCTACACCTTC. The encoded protein is CASSLARTGEGGYTF.